The clone carrying this TCR beta chain was counted a single time. The antigen remains undetermined. This sample is drawn from a study of T cells in Graves' hyperthyroidism and ophthalmopathy. General study points: Appearing also in blood were most of the thyroid clonotypes expanded above 0.001.

There were TCR beta CDR3 regions amplified from RNA transcripts. Using the HTBI primer set, a first-round RT-PCR was run on the TCR CDR3. TCRdb used MiXCR to reprocess the multiplex PCR reads, holding one entry per CDR3 protein. The data show roughly 570,000 distinct CDR3 sequences, with under 60% seen just once and more than 7.5% held by the top ten. Exclusion followed for patients with uncontrolled infection, other autoimmune disease, pregnancy or lactation. Germline lookup yields CDR1 LNHDA and CDR2 SQIVND (reference sequence). Trimming removed 4 bases at V and 7 bases at J, with 10 bases between. The CDR3 runs to 12 residues.

The origin of this receptor is a woman in her late teens or twenties with Graves' hyperthyroidism. The specimen sequenced was peripheral blood or thyroid tissue (not recorded which). The chain recombines TRBV19 with TRBJ1-1; D uncertain. DNA of the CDR3: TGTGCCAGTAGTACCAGAGGCGGTGAAGCTTTCTTT. It specifies CASSTRGGEAFF.